This TCR beta chain was captured in a study of blood T cells in healthy people across ages. This clonotype occurred a few times. This CDR3 spans 14 amino acids. Germline CDR1 reads LGHDT; CDR2 reads YNNKEL (reference sequence). V was clipped by 4 bases and J by 14 bases; unmatched bases: 5. Sample-barcoded 5' priming and a J-beta primer mix drove a second PCR of about 7 to 12 cycles. Samples each returned at least 2.5 million CDR3-containing paired-end reads. From the 5' RACE reads, TCRdb called clonotypes with MiXCR, one entry per CDR3 protein. This sample has about 730,000 distinct CDR3 sequences, with more than 40% found just once.

The rearrangement links TRBV3-1 to TRBJ2-1; 16 bases are shared with TRBD2. The sample taken for sequencing was blood. This receptor was taken from a woman aged 60-70 years in good health. The CDR3 DNA is TGTGCCAGCAGCCTGGGACTAGCGGGAGGGCGAAAGTTCTTC. Translated, it gives CASSLGLAGGRKFF.